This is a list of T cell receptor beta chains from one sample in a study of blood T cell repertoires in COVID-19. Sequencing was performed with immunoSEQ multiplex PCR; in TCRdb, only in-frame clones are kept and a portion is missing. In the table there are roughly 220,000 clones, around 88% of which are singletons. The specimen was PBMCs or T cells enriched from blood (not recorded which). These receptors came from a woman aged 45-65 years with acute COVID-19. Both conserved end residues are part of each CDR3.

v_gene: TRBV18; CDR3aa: CASSPPGLAGGQREQYF
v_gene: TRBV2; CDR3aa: CASSSGLAGGTDTQYF
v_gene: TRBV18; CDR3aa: CASSEQGVRAGANVLTF
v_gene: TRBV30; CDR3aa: CAWVRDTSSYEQYF
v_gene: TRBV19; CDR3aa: CASSVVASGAGAETQYF
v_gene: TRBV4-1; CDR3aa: CASSQVGGGEQYF
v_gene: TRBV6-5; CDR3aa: CASSPTGGGYGYTF
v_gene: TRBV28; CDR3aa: CASGRLAGTDTQYF
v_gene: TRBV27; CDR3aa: CATQSRGPDEQYF
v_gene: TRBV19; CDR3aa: CASSIAGGNSYEQYF
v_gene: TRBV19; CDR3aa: CASSISRGRSDQPQHF
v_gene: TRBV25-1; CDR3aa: CASTRGREQYF
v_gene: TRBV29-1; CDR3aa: CSVEGTGATYNEQFF
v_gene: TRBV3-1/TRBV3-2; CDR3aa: CASSHVGQRNTIYF
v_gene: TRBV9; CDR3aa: CASSVSPPGYGYTF
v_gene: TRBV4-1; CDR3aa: CASSPGQGALYTEAFF
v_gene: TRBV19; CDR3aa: CASSAGLGTGELFF
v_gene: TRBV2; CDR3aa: CASSDRSSEETQYF
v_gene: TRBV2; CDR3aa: CASTFAEGGELFF
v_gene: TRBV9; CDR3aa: CASRSMSGGRYEQYF
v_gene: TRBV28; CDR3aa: CASSSPAGGSYNSPLHF
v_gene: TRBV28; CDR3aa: CASSLKPVSGNTIYF
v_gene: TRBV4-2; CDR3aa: CASSQDPGLNEKLFF